The 11 T cell receptor beta chains listed next were all sequenced from one sample in a study of T cell changes during pregnancy in multiple sclerosis. The method was immunoSEQ multiplex PCR; TCRdb's version includes in-frame clones alone and lacks a portion of them. The top ten hold nearly 9% of the sample, which has fewer than 15,000 clones, roughly 90% seen once. This material consisted of CD8+ T cells from peripheral blood mononuclear cells, taken in the first trimester of pregnancy. These receptor sequences come from a female donor with multiple sclerosis, enrolled in a pregnancy study.

The chain has TRBV5-3 and TRBJ1-1, with 9 bases that match TRBD1. TRBV5-3 counts as an open reading frame of uncertain function. Trimming took 3 bases from V and 5 from J; bases not matched to a gene: 8. This CDR3 is 15 amino acids long. The CDR3 DNA sequence: TGTGCCAGAAGCTCAACAGGGGGCGTATATACTGAAGCTTTCTTT. Protein product: CARSSTGGVYTEAFF.

The chain combines TRBV10-3 with TRBJ2-2; the match to TRBD2 covers 12 bases. Germline V CDR1 and CDR2: ENHRY, SYGVKD. This CDR3 has 18 residues. J gave up 7 bases and V 4 bases, and 13 bases lay outside the gene matches. The DNA of the CDR3 is TGTGCCATCAGTGGAGGGGGACTAGCGGGTCATGGAGGCGGGGAGCTGTTTTTT. It codes for CAISGGGLAGHGGGELFF.

With respect to this clone: This likely came from a read error, as a far larger clone is one base away. The chain carries TRBV6-4 and TRBJ2-3, with TRBD2 identical over 7 bases. Per the germline V gene, CDR1 is MRHNA and CDR2 is SNTAGT. This CDR3 region has 14 residues. V lost 2 bases, J lost 1 base, and 0 bases stayed unmatched. As DNA, the CDR3 is TGTGCCAGCAGTGACGCGGGGGGCACAGATACGCAGTATTTT. Its protein product is CASSDAGGTDTQYF.

The chain combines TRBV6-5 with TRBJ1-1; no reliable D call. V shed 1 base and J shed 1 base, with 4 bases lying between them. The CDR3 loop spans 13 amino acids. Germline V gene sequence: CDR1 MNHEY, CDR2 SVGAGI. The CDR3 protein is CASSYWRNTEAFF. DNA of the CDR3: TGTGCCAGCAGTTACTGGAGGAACACTGAAGCTTTCTTT.

The chain employs TRBV4-1 and TRBJ1-5; tentatively, D is TRBD1 (5 bases). The CDR3 totals 15 residues. Germline values: CDR1 MGHRA, CDR2 YSYEKL. V was cut by 2 bases and J by 2 bases, with 10 bases left in between. This CDR3 reads CASSQPWGGNQPQHF. The CDR3 DNA sequence: TGCGCCAGCAGCCAACCCTGGGGGGGCAATCAGCCCCAGCATTTT.

CDR3 sequence: CSVIRDTQYF. The CDR3 DNA sequence: TGCAGCGTTATCAGAGATACGCAGTATTTT. The genes are TRBV29-1 and TRBJ2-3; D not certain. This CDR3 region has 10 residues. Germline assignment: CDR1 SQVTM and CDR2 ANQGSEA. Trimming shortened V by 5 bases and J by 5 bases, and 5 bases separated the two germline ends.

The V gene is TRBV19, the J gene TRBJ1-1; possible D gene TRBD1, 5 bases. The CDR3 loop spans 15 amino acids. The germline V and J ends were trimmed by 3 bases and 6 bases, with 17 bases remaining between them. Germline V gene lookup returns CDR1 LNHDA and CDR2 SQIVND (reference sequence). Here the CDR3 reads CASSISGGWSPEAFF. CDR3 coding DNA: TGTGCCAGTAGTATTTCGGGGGGTTGGTCTCCTGAAGCTTTCTTT.

V gene TRBV27 combines with J gene TRBJ2-5, with a tentative D call TRBD1 (6 bases). The CDR3 totals 15 residues. Trimming took 6 bases from V and 5 from J, leaving 19 bases between them. Per the germline V gene, CDR1 is MNHEY and CDR2 is SMNVEV (reference sequence). CDR3 sequence (DNA): TGTGCCAGCAGGGTACTACAGGGAGCGTGGGAGACCCAGTACTTC. Translation: CASRVLQGAWETQYF.

The chain combines TRBV15 with TRBJ2-3; 9 positions match TRBD2. Per the germline V gene, CDR1 is LNHNV and CDR2 is YYDKDF (reference sequence). The CDR3 sequence is 18 residues long. With 3 bases clipped from V and 2 bases from J, the junction kept 12 bases outside the gene matches. This CDR3 is CATSRPSLAGDITDTQYF. The CDR3, as DNA: TGTGCCACCAGCAGGCCCTCTTTAGCGGGGGACATCACAGATACGCAGTATTTT.

DNA of the CDR3: TGTGCCAGCAGCTTGACAGGGGGCTGGGCGGAAGAGACCCAGTACTTC. It translates to CASSLTGGWAEETQYF. The V call is TRBV11-2, the J call TRBJ2-5; 10 nucleotides align to TRBD1. This CDR3 has 16 residues. The germline CDR1 and CDR2 sequences are SGHAT and FQNNGV. Trimming took 3 bases from V and 3 from J; bases not matched to a gene: 7.

For the CDR3, the DNA is TGTGCCAGCTCCCACCGGGACAGGGGGCGCGTTACGGGCTCTGGGGCCAACGTCCTGACTTTC. Protein: CASSHRDRGRVTGSGANVLTF. The V call is TRBV18, the J call TRBJ2-6, with 12 bases identical to TRBD1. This CDR3 is built from 21 residues. V lost 6 bases and J lost 0; bases outside the gene matches: 15. The V gene's germline CDR1 is KGHSH and CDR2 LQKENI.